The source of this T cell receptor (beta chain) is a study of blood T cell repertoires in COVID-19. Study overall: Sources were T cells, B-cell-depleted T cells, or PBMCs; the material itself was cDNA or gDNA.

Original processing notes: Counts of nucleated cells, estimated from reference gene primer amplification, were obtained. Generated by immunoSEQ multiplex PCR, the TCRdb table keeps only in-frame clones and is missing some. That table supplies the V and J calls and clone size; D and trimming were determined from the DNA. The sample includes under 110,000 clones, roughly four fifths of them seen just once. Trimming removed 7 bases from V and 5 bases from J, with 15 bases in between. The V gene's germline CDR1 is MNHEY and CDR2 SVGAGI. The CDR3 consists of 13 residues. Sequencing was performed on peripheral blood. This chain uses TRBV6-5 with TRBJ2-7; a possible D gene is TRBD2 (5 bases). The clonotype originates from a woman aged 60-70 years with acute or convalescent COVID-19. DNA for the CDR3: TGTGCCAGCACCCCCGTGGCCGGGGACGAGCAGTACTTC. Its translation: CASTPVAGDEQYF.